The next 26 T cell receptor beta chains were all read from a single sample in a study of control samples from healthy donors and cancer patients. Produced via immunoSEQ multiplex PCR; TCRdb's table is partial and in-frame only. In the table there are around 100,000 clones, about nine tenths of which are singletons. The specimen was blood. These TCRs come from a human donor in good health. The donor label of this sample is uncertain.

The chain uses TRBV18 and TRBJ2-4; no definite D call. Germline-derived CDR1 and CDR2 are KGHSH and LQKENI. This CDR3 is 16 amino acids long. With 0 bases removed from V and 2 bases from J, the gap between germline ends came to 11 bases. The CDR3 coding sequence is TGTGCCAGCTCACCACCGGGTTTGGGGTCCAAAAACATTCAGTACTTC. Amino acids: CASSPPGLGSKNIQYF.

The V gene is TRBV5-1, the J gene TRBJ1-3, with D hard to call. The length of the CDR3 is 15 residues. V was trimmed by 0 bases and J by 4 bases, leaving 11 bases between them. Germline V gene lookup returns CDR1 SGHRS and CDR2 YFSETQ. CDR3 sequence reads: CASSLERAQGNTIYF. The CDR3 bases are TGCGCCAGCAGCTTGGAAAGGGCGCAGGGAAACACCATATATTTT.

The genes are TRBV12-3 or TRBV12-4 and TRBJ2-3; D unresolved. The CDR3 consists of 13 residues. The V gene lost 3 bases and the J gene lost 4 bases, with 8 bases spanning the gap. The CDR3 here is CASSFQIADTQYF. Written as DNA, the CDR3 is TGTGCCAGCAGTTTCCAAATAGCAGATACGCAGTATTTT.

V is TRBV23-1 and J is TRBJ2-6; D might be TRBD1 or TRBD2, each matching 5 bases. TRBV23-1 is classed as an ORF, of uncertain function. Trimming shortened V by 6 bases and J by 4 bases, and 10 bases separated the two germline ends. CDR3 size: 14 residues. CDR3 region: CASRGRTGANVLTF. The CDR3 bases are TGCGCCAGCAGGGGACGAACCGGGGCCAACGTCCTGACTTTC.

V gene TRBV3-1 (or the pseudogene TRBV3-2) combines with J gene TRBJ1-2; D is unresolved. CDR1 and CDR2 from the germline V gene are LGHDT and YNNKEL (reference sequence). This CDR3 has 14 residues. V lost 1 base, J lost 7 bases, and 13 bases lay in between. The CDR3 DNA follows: TGTGCCAGCAGCCAAGGAGCGCTGGGTGCTGGCTACACCTTC. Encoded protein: CASSQGALGAGYTF.

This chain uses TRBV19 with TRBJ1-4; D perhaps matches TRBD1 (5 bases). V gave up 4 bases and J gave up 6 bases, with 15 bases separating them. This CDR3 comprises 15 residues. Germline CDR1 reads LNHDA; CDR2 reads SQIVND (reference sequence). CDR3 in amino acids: CASSRLRGRDEKLFF. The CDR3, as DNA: TGTGCCAGTAGTAGGTTGAGGGGAAGGGATGAAAAACTGTTTTTT.

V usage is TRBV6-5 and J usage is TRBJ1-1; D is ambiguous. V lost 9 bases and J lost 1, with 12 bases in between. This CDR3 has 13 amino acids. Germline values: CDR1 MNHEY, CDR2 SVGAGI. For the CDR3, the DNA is TGTGCCAGGATAACGCTCCCGAACACTGAAGCTTTCTTT. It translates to CARITLPNTEAFF.

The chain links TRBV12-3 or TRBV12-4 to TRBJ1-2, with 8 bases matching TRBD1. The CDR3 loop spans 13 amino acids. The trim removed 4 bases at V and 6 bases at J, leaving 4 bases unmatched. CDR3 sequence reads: CASSSRGRNGYTF. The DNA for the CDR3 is TGTGCCAGCAGTTCCAGGGGGCGGAATGGCTACACCTTC.

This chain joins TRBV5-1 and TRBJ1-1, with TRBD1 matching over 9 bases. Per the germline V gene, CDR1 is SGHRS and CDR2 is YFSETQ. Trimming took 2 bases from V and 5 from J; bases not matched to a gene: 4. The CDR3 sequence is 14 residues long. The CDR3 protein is CASSLTGGSTEAFF. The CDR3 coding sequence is TGCGCCAGCAGCTTAACAGGGGGCAGTACTGAAGCTTTCTTT.

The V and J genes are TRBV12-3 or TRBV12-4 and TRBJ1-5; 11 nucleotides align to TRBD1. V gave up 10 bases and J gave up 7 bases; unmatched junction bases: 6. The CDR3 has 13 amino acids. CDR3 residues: CAIGQGARQPQHF. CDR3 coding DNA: TGTGCCATAGGACAGGGGGCCAGACAGCCCCAGCATTTT.

The CDR3 region has the DNA TGTGCCACCGGGACTAGCGGACGGGATACGCAGTATTTT. Protein product: CATGTSGRDTQYF. The chain has TRBV24-1 and TRBJ2-3; 11 nucleotides agree with TRBD2. CDR3 size: 13 residues. The germline gives CDR1 KGHDR, CDR2 SFDVKD. Trimming removed 9 bases from V and 6 bases from J; junction bases left unmatched: 4.

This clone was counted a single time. CDR3 in amino acids: CASSLGSNPEAFF. The CDR3, as DNA: TGCGCCAGCAGCTTGGGGTCCAATCCTGAAGCTTTCTTT. The chain is built from TRBV5-1 and TRBJ1-1; unclear D gene. The germline gives CDR1 SGHRS, CDR2 YFSETQ. This CDR3 is 13 amino acids long. Trimming took off 0 bases at V and 6 bases at J, with 9 bases between the two ends.

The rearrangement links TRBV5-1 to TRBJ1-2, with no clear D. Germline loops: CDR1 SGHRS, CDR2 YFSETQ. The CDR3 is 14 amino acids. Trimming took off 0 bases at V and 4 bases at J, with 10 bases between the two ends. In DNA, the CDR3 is TGCGCCAGCAGCTTGGACTCGGACCCCTATGGCTACACCTTC. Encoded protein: CASSLDSDPYGYTF.

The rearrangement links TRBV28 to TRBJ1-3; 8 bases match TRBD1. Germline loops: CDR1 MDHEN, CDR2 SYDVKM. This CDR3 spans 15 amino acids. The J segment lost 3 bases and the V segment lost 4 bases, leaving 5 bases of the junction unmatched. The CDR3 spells CASSSQGALGNTIYF. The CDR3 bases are TGTGCCAGCAGTTCTCAGGGGGCGCTTGGAAACACCATATATTTT. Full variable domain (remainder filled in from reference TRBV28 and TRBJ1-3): DVKVTQSSRYLVKRTGEKVFLECVQDMDHENMFWYRQDPGLGLRLIYFSYDVKMKEKGDIPEGYSVSREKKERFSLILESASTNQTSMYLCASSSQGALGNTIYFGEGSWLTVV.

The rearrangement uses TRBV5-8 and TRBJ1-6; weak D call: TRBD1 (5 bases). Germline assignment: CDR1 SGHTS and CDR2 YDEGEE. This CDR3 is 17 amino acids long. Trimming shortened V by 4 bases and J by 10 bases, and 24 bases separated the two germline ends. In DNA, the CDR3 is TGTGCCAGCAGCAGCACCGCAGGGTTAGTGTTCAGCTCACCCCTCCACTTT. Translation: CASSSTAGLVFSSPLHF. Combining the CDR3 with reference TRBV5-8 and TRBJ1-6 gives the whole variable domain EAGVTQSPTHLIKTRGQQATLRCSPISGHTSVYWYQQALGLGLQFLLWYDEGEERNRGNFPPRFSGRQFPNYSSELNVNALELEDSALYLCASSSTAGLVFSSPLHFGNGTRLTVT.

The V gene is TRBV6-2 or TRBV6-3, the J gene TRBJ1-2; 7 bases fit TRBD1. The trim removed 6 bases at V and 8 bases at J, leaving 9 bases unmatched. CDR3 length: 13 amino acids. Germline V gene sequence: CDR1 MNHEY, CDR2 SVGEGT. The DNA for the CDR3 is TGTGCCAGCAGCCCGACAGGGTCGGGCGGCTACACCTTC. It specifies CASSPTGSGGYTF.

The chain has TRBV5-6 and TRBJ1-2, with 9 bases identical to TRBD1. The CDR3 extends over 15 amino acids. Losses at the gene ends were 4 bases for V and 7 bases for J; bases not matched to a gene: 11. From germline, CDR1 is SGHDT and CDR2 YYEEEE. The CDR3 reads CASSPITGGAAGYTF. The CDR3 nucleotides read TGTGCCAGCAGCCCAATAACAGGGGGCGCGGCTGGCTACACCTTC.

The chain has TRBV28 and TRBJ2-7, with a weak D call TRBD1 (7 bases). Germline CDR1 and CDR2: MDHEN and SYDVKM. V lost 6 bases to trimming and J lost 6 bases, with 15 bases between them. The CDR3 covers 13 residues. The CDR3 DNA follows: TGTGCCAGCAGATCGACAGGGACTGGCGAGCAGTACTTC. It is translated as CASRSTGTGEQYF.

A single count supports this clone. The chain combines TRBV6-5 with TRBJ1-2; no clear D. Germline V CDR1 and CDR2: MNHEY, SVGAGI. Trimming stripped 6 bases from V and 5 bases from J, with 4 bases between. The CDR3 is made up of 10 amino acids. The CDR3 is CASRGYGYTF. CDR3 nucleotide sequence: TGTGCCAGCAGGGGGTATGGCTACACCTTC.

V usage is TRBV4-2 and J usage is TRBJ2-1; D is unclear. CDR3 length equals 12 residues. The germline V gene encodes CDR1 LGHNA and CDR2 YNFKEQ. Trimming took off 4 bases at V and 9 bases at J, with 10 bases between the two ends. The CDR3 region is CASSPSVSEQFF. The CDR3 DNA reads TGTGCCAGCAGCCCTTCCGTGTCTGAGCAGTTCTTC.

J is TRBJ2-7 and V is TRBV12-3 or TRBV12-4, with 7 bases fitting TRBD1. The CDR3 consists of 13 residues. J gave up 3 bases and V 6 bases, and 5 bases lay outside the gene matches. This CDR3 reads CASSQDRLYEQYF. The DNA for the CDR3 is TGTGCCAGCAGCCAGGACAGGCTCTACGAGCAGTACTTC.

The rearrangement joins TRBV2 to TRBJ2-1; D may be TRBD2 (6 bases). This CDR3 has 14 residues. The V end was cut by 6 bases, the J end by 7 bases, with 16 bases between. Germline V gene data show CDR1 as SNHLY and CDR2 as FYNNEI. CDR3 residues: CASSADGGVNEQFF. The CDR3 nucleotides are TGTGCCAGCAGCGCAGACGGGGGTGTGAATGAGCAGTTCTTC.

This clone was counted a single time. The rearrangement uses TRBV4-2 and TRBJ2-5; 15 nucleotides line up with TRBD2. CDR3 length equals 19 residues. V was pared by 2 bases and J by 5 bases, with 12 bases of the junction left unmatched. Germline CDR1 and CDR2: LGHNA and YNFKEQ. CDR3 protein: CASSQRTSGGAGRRETQYF. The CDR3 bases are TGTGCCAGCAGCCAACGGACTAGCGGGGGGGCCGGACGAAGGGAGACCCAGTACTTC.

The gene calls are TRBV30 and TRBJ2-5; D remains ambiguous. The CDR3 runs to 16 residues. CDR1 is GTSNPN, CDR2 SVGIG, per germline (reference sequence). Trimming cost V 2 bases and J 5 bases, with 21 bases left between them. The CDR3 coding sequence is TGTGCCTGGAGTTTCCGGAAAGGGCCTCAAGGGGAGACCCAGTACTTC. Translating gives CAWSFRKGPQGETQYF.

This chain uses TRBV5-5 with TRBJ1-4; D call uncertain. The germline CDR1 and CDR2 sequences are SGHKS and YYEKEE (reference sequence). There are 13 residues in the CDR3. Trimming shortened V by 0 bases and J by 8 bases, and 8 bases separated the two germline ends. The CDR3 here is CASSLAGEEKLFF. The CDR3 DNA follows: TGTGCCAGCAGCTTGGCTGGGGAAGAAAAACTGTTTTTT.

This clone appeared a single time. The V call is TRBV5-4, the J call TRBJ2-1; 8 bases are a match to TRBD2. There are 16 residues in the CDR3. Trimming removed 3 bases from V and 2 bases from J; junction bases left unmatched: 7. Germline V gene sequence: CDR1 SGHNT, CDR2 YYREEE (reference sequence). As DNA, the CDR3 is TGTGCCAGCAGCTCAAATCTAGCGGGCGCCTACAATGAGCAGTTCTTC. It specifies CASSSNLAGAYNEQFF.